This paragraph covers one T cell receptor beta chain sequence. The ends lost 7 bases at V and 0 bases at J; junction bases unmatched: 6. The CDR3 has 14 residues. The germline V gene has CDR1 WSHSY and CDR2 SAAADI. The data originate from a study of control samples from healthy donors and cancer patients. The data were produced by immunoSEQ multiplex PCR, yet TCRdb's version contains in-frame clones alone and is incomplete. There are roughly 120,000 clones in the sample; approximately 90% occur only once, and roughly an eighth lies in the top ten. The material sequenced was blood. The TCR originated in a man aged 25-45 years in good health. The chain couples TRBV10-2 to TRBJ2-7, with TRBD1 identical over 7 bases. CDR3 in amino acids: CASKLGTVSYEQYF. The CDR3 DNA reads TGCGCCAGCAAGCTTGGGACAGTCTCCTACGAGCAGTACTTC.